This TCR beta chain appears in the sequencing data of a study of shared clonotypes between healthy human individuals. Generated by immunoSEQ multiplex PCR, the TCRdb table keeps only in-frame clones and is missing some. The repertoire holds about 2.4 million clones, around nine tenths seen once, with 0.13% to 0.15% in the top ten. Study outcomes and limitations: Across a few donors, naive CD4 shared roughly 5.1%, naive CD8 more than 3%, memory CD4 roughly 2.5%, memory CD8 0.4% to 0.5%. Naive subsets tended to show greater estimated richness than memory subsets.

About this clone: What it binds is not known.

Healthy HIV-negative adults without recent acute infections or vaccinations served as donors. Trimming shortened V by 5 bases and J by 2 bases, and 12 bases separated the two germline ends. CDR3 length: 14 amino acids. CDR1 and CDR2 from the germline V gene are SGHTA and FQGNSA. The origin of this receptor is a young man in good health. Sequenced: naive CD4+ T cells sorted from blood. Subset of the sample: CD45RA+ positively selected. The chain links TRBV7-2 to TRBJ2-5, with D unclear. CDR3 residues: CASSPSYGQETQYF. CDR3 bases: TGTGCCAGCAGCCCAAGCTACGGACAAGAGACCCAGTACTTC. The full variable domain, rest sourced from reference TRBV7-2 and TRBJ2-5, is GAGVSQSPSNKVTEKGKDVELRCDPISGHTALYWYRQSLGQGLEFLIYFQGNSAPDKSGLPSDRFSAERTGGSVSTLTIQRTQQEDSAVYLCASSPSYGQETQYFGPGTRLLVL.